This T cell receptor beta chain was captured by sequencing in a study of shared clonotypes between healthy human individuals. CD8 cells regarded as naive lacked CD45RO, were positively chosen for CCR7, and omitted terminally differentiated effector memory CD45RA+ cells. Sequenced by immunoSEQ multiplex PCR; TCRdb stores in-frame clones only, minus some. The sample records fewer than 800,000 clones, roughly nine tenths being singletons. The CDR3 is 15 amino acids. Trimming cost V 8 bases and J 5 bases, with 22 bases left between them. The germline gives CDR1 SNHLY, CDR2 FYNNEI. The V and J genes are TRBV2 and TRBJ2-7, with D tentatively TRBD1 (7 bases). The receptor was derived from a man aged 30 to 39 in good health. The sample taken for sequencing was naive CD8+ T cells sorted from blood. Here the CDR3 reads CASFYPRTGGDEQYF. CDR3 sequence (DNA): TGTGCCAGCTTTTACCCCAGGACAGGAGGGGACGAGCAGTACTTC.